The source of this TCR beta chain is a study of OX40 agonist ivuxolimab in advanced cancers. Whole-study context: Hepatocellular carcinoma, melanoma, renal cell or head and neck cancer was diagnosed in the dose-escalation patients. Partial responses were achieved by three patients: one hepatocellular carcinoma, two cutaneous melanoma. The study's findings and limits: Compared with CD4+, CD8+ T cells on average had more expanded clones.

Remarks on this clone: Antigen: not known.

Researchers took blood at baseline, on cycle 4 day 1, and on cycle 7 day 1. This CDR3 region has 16 residues. The V gene end was trimmed by 7 bases and the J gene end by 4 bases; junction bases not matched to a gene: 11. Germline V gene data show CDR1 as LNHDA and CDR2 as SQIVND (reference sequence). Profiling relied on immunoSEQ multiplex PCR, and the TCRdb table lists in-frame clones only, not all of them. The sample yields 90,000 to 100,000 clones, around 91% seen once. This TCR derives from an adult with an advanced solid tumor such as melanoma, head and neck, liver or kidney cancer. Sequencing was performed on CD4+ or CD8+ T cells sorted from blood, taken in a trial of the OX40 agonist ivuxolimab. The rearrangement links TRBV19 to TRBJ1-3; 9 bases are shared with TRBD1. CDR3 region: CASTTPQGATGNTIYF. CDR3 nucleotides: TGTGCCAGTACTACACCACAGGGGGCTACGGGAAACACCATATATTTT.